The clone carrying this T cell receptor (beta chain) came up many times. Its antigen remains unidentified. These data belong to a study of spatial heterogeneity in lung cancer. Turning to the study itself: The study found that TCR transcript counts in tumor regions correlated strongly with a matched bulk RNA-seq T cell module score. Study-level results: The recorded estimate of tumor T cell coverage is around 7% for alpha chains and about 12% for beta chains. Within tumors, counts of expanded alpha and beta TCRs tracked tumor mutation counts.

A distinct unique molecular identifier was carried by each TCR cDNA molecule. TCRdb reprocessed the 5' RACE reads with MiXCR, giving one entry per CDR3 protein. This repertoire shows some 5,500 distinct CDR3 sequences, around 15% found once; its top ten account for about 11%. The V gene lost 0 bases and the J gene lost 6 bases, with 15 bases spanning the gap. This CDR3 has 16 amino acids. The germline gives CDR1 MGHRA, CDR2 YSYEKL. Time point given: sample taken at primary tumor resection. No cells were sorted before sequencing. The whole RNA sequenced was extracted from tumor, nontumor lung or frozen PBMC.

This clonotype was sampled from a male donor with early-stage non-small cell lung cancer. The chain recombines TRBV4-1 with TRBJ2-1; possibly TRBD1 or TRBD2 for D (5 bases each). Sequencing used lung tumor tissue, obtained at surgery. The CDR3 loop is CASSQERGFRGNEQFF. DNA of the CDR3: TGCGCCAGCAGCCAAGAGAGGGGCTTCCGGGGCAATGAGCAGTTCTTC.